These T cell receptor beta chains were read from a single sample in a study of T cells after yellow fever vaccination. TCRdb used MiXCR to reprocess the 5' RACE reads, holding one entry per CDR3 protein. The sample yields more than 300,000 distinct CDR3 sequences, approximately 4.5% seen once. The material sequenced was PBMCs, taken 15 days after the yellow fever booster vaccination. All receptors derive from a young man who received the YFV17D yellow fever vaccine. Both conserved end residues are part of each CDR3. A D gene is named only where the DNA matches it firmly. Rows may omit the clone size; those that give it use once, few, many or a size class.

TRBJ2-1 | many | NA | 14 | TRBV24-1 | TGTGCCACCAGTGATCCCCGCCGGCGGGATGAGCAGTTCTTC | CATSDPRRRDEQFF
TRBJ2-2 | NA | NA | 16 | TRBV24-1 | TGTGCCACCAGTGACCCCGCTGGGGCAAACACCGGGGAGCTGTTTTTT | CATSDPAGANTGELFF
TRBJ2-3 | many | TRBD2 | 14 | TRBV20-1 | TGCAGTGCCCCCCGGGCTAGCGGGGGAGATACGCAGTATTTT | CSAPRASGGDTQYF
TRBJ2-7 | many | NA | 13 | TRBV10-3 | TGTGCCATCGGGCGGGACTTCTCCTACGAGCAGTACTTC | CAIGRDFSYEQYF
TRBJ1-1 | few | NA | 13 | TRBV20-1 | TGCAGTGCTAGACAGAGTATGAACACTGAAGCTTTCTTT | CSARQSMNTEAFF
TRBJ2-5 | NA | TRBD2 | 17 | TRBV5-4 | TGTGCCAGCAGCTTGGGGTTCAGCGGGGGGGCACTCGAGACCCAGTACTTC | CASSLGFSGGALETQYF
TRBJ1-2 | NA | NA | 13 | TRBV12-3/TRBV12-4 | TGTGCCGGATACGGAGACGCGGGGTATGGCTACACCTTC | CAGYGDAGYGYTF
TRBJ2-3 | many | NA | 13 | TRBV5-1 | TGCGCCAGCAGTTCTCATCAGAAGGATACGCAGTATTTT | CASSSHQKDTQYF
TRBJ1-2 | NA | TRBD1 | 14 | TRBV7-2 | TGTGCCAGCAGCTTAGTTACAGGGGGCGATGGCTACACCTTC | CASSLVTGGDGYTF
TRBJ2-5 | few | TRBD2 | 16 | TRBV6-5 | TGTGCCAGCAGTTACTCCGGACCGGGAGGCGGAGAGACCCAGTACTTC | CASSYSGPGGGETQYF
TRBJ1-2 | few | TRBD1 | 15 | TRBV20-1 | TGCAGTGCCGAAACCGGGACAGGTCCTAACTATGGCTACACCTTC | CSAETGTGPNYGYTF
TRBJ1-2 | few | TRBD1 | 16 | TRBV20-1 | TGCAGTGCTAGAGACGGGACAGGAGGCCCAGGCTATGGCTACACCTTC | CSARDGTGGPGYGYTF
TRBJ1-6 | many | NA | 12 | TRBV5-5 | TGTGCCAGCACCAACTATAATTCACCCCTCCACTTT | CASTNYNSPLHF
TRBJ2-1 | many | NA | 14 | TRBV5-6 | TGTGCCAGCAGCTTGGGGCTGGCTATGGGGGAGCAGTTCTTC | CASSLGLAMGEQFF
TRBJ1-6 | NA | NA | 15 | TRBV9 | TGTGCCAGCAGCGTACAGGGATCCTATAATTCACCCCTCCACTTT | CASSVQGSYNSPLHF
TRBJ2-7 | NA | TRBD2 | 15 | TRBV15 | TGTGCCACCAGCAGAGAACTAGCGGGCTCCTACGAGCAGTACTTC | CATSRELAGSYEQYF
TRBJ1-2 | few | NA | 14 | TRBV6-1 | TGTGCCAGCAGTGAAGTACCAGGGGATGGCGGCTACACCTTC | CASSEVPGDGGYTF
TRBJ2-3 | many | NA | 16 | TRBV9 | TGTGCCAGCAGCGCCTCGGAGGAGGCCTACACAGATACGCAGTATTTT | CASSASEEAYTDTQYF
TRBJ2-1 | NA | NA | 12 | TRBV20-1 | TGCAGTGTCGGAGGGGAGAGTAATGAGCAGTTCTTC | CSVGGESNEQFF
TRBJ1-5 | many | NA | 12 | TRBV3-1 | TGTGCCAGCAGCCAGGGGCCTCAGCCCCAGCATTTT | CASSQGPQPQHF
TRBJ1-1 | many | TRBD1 | 14 | TRBV10-2 | TGCGCCAGCAGGGACTCAGGGGGCAACACTGAAGCTTTCTTT | CASRDSGGNTEAFF
TRBJ2-3 | NA | NA | 16 | TRBV2 | TGTGCCAGCAGTGAAGCAGGGGGGGGTAGCACAGATACGCAGTATTTT | CASSEAGGGSTDTQYF
TRBJ2-3 | many | TRBD2 | 13 | TRBV4-3 | TGCGCCAGCGCGACTAGCGAAGCAGATACGCAGTATTTT | CASATSEADTQYF